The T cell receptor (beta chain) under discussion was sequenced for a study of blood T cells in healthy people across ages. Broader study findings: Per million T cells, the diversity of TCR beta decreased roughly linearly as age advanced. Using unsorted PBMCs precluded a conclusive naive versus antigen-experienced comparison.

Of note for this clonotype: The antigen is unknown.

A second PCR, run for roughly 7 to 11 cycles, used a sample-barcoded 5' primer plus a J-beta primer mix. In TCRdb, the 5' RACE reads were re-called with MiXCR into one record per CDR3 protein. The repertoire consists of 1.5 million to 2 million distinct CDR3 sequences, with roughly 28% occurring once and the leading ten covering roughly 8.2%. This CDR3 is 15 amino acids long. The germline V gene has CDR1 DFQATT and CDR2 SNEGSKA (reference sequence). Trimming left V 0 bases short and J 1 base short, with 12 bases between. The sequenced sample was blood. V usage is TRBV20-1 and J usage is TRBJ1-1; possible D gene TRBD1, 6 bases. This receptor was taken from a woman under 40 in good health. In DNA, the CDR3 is TGCAGTGCTAGAGATGGAGGACAGTCGAACACTGAAGCTTTCTTT. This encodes CSARDGGQSNTEAFF.